The rows below give T cell receptor beta chains drawn from one sample of a study of blood T cell repertoires in COVID-19. Method: immunoSEQ multiplex PCR; TCRdb's copy keeps in-frame clones and lacks some. The sample has approximately 90,000 clones, roughly 85% seen once. Sequencing was done on a sample of peripheral blood. These receptors came from a man older than 75 with acute or convalescent COVID-19. CDR3s include the opening cysteine and the closing phenylalanine or tryptophan. The D gene is left open where the match is weak. The listing skips clone size in some rows; elsewhere it reads once, few, many or a size class.

DNA	CDR3	size	V	J	D
TGTGCCAGCAGTTCGGGACTAGCGGGAGGGTCGTCTGGGGCCAACGTCCTGACTTTC	CASSSGLAGGSSGANVLTF	NA	TRBV27	TRBJ2-6	TRBD2
TGTGCCAGCAGCCAGCAGACAGGGTTTTATGGCTACACCTTC	CASSQQTGFYGYTF	NA	TRBV3-1/TRBV3-2	TRBJ1-2	TRBD1
TGTGCCAGCAGAGGCGGGAGCACAGATACGCAGTATTTT	CASRGGSTDTQYF	NA	TRBV11-3	TRBJ2-3	NA
TGTGCCAGCAGCTTACCCTCAGGAACTGGCTACACCTTC	CASSLPSGTGYTF	NA	TRBV7-9	TRBJ1-2	NA
TGTGCCAGCAGCCCCGTGGGCAGGGGAGACTATGGCTACACCTTC	CASSPVGRGDYGYTF	once	TRBV5-4	TRBJ1-2	NA
TGTGCCAGCAGTTTTCAGGGTTTGAACTATGGCTACACCTTC	CASSFQGLNYGYTF	few	TRBV27	TRBJ1-2	NA
TGTGCCAGCAGTTACACACGACAAAGCAATCAGCCCCAGCATTTT	CASSYTRQSNQPQHF	NA	TRBV6-6	TRBJ1-5	NA
TGTGCCTGGAAAACAGGGAACAATCAGCCCCAGCATTTT	CAWKTGNNQPQHF	NA	TRBV30	TRBJ1-5	NA
TGTGCCAGCAGCCAAGCTCCCACTACCGAGCAGTACTTC	CASSQAPTTEQYF	NA	TRBV14	TRBJ2-7	NA
TGTGCCAGCAGTCCTCGACAGGACCGAGTTAGGGGGGAGCTGTTTTTT	CASSPRQDRVRGELFF	once	TRBV27	TRBJ2-2	NA